The T cell receptor beta chain described here comes from a study of blood T cell repertoires in COVID-19. About the research overall: Italy, Spain and the United States were the sources of the convalescent and acute COVID-19 samples. PBMCs, B-cell-depleted T cells, or T cells provided the cDNA or gDNA that made up the material.

While infection was still active, Seattle patients were enrolled and then followed longitudinally. Original data processing: Reference gene primer amplification gave estimated nucleated cell counts. The assay was immunoSEQ multiplex PCR, and TCRdb's table has in-frame clones only and misses some. From that table come the V and J calls and clone size; the DNA was used to work out D and trimming. The sample lists 150,000 or so clones, approximately 90% seen once, with 10% to 15% in the top ten. Trimming cost V 1 base and J 6 bases; bases outside gene matches: 9. Germline loops: CDR1 SGHRS, CDR2 YFSETQ. The CDR3 has 16 residues.

The clonotype comes from a man younger than 35 with COVID-19, enrolled during active disease. Sequenced input: peripheral blood. The rearrangement uses TRBV5-1 and TRBJ2-1; 8 nucleotides match TRBD2. The CDR3: CASSLSQREPSNEQFF. DNA of the CDR3: TGCGCCAGCAGCTTGTCACAGCGGGAGCCCTCCAATGAGCAGTTCTTC.